This entry concerns a single T cell receptor (beta chain). The entry originates in a study of shared clonotypes between healthy human individuals. Turning to the study itself: Per donor, three plates held CD4 naive cells, three held CD4 memory, two held CD8 naive and one held CD8 memory.

CD45RO-negative CD8 cells positively selected for CCR7 made up the naive population, which excluded terminally differentiated effector memory CD45RA+ cells. This table comes from immunoSEQ multiplex PCR, and its TCRdb copy is limited to in-frame clones, with some not included. The data contain 450,000 to 700,000 clones, 95% to 96% of them seen just once; the ten biggest clones take up around 0.097%. What was sequenced was naive CD8+ T cells sorted from blood. The clonotype originates from a woman in her 30s in good health.

CDR3 protein: CATSPGGNYGYTF. As DNA, the CDR3 is TGTGCCACCTCGCCCGGGGGCAACTATGGCTACACCTTC. The chain couples TRBV27 to TRBJ1-2; maybe TRBD1 (6 bases). Germline V gene data show CDR1 as MNHEY and CDR2 as SMNVEV (reference sequence). The CDR3 spans 13 residues. Trimming pared 10 bases from V and 2 bases from J, leaving 14 bases between.